This is a list of T cell receptor beta chains from one sample in a study of blood T cell repertoires in COVID-19. Assay used: immunoSEQ multiplex PCR; TCRdb lists only in-frame clones, some missing. This table holds about 240,000 clones, around 85% found once. The sample comprised peripheral blood. The receptors here all came from a man aged 55 to 69 with acute or convalescent COVID-19. Both conserved end residues are part of each CDR3. Each record gives: D gene, J gene, V gene, clone size, CDR3 DNA, CDR3 protein. A D gene is named only where the DNA matches it firmly. A clone size is listed for some rows: how often the clone was seen (once, few, many), or a class if it is expanded.

D gene: TRBD2
J gene: TRBJ2-7
V gene: TRBV28
clone size: few
CDR3 DNA: TGTGCCAGCAGTTGGACTAGCGGGAGGAACTACGAGCAGTACTTC
CDR3 protein: CASSWTSGRNYEQYF

D gene: TRBD2
J gene: TRBJ2-3
V gene: TRBV27
clone size: -
CDR3 DNA: TGTGCCAGCAGTTTATTGACTAGCGGGAGGGCACCCACAGATACGCAGTATTTT
CDR3 protein: CASSLLTSGRAPTDTQYF

D gene: -
J gene: TRBJ1-4
V gene: TRBV21-1
clone size: -
CDR3 DNA: TGTGCCAGCAGCCATACAGGGGCCCTTAATGAAAAACTGTTTTTT
CDR3 protein: CASSHTGALNEKLFF

D gene: TRBD1
J gene: TRBJ1-5
V gene: TRBV6-2/TRBV6-3
clone size: few
CDR3 DNA: TGTGCCAGCAGTTCAGACAGGGGACAGCCCCAGCATTTT
CDR3 protein: CASSSDRGQPQHF

D gene: TRBD1
J gene: TRBJ1-5
V gene: TRBV7-2
clone size: few
CDR3 DNA: TGTGCCAGCAGCTTGGGACAGGGATCACGCGATGGACAGCCCCAGCATTTT
CDR3 protein: CASSLGQGSRDGQPQHF

D gene: -
J gene: TRBJ2-1
V gene: TRBV5-1
clone size: -
CDR3 DNA: TGCGCCAGCAGCGTGTCCCAGGCCTACAATGAGCAGTTCTTC
CDR3 protein: CASSVSQAYNEQFF

D gene: -
J gene: TRBJ1-4
V gene: TRBV28
clone size: -
CDR3 DNA: TGTGCCAGCAGTTTAATGGGGGCGGTTGCTAATGAAAAACTGTTTTTT
CDR3 protein: CASSLMGAVANEKLFF

D gene: TRBD1
J gene: TRBJ1-4
V gene: TRBV7-2
clone size: -
CDR3 DNA: TGTGCCAGCAGCTGGGACAGGGCGGGTGAAAAACTGTTTTTT
CDR3 protein: CASSWDRAGEKLFF

D gene: TRBD2
J gene: TRBJ2-1
V gene: TRBV15
clone size: -
CDR3 DNA: TGTGCCACCAGCAGAATTACCACCGGGACTAGTTTGTTCTTC
CDR3 protein: CATSRITTGTSLFF

D gene: -
J gene: TRBJ1-3
V gene: TRBV27
clone size: -
CDR3 DNA: TGTGCCAGCAGTTTATCCCAGGGTCCCCTCTCTGGAAACACCATATATTTT
CDR3 protein: CASSLSQGPLSGNTIYF

D gene: TRBD1
J gene: TRBJ1-1
V gene: TRBV18
clone size: -
CDR3 DNA: TGTGCCAGCTCACCGCTACAGGGGGTCACTGAAGCTTTCTTT
CDR3 protein: CASSPLQGVTEAFF

D gene: -
J gene: TRBJ2-5
V gene: TRBV7-7
clone size: -
CDR3 DNA: TGTGCTAGCAGCCCGGGATTAGCGCAAGAGACCCAGTACTTC
CDR3 protein: CASSPGLAQETQYF

D gene: -
J gene: TRBJ2-2
V gene: TRBV28
clone size: -
CDR3 DNA: TGTGCCAGCAGTGCCCCCGGAGGGGCCGGGGAGCTGTTTTTT
CDR3 protein: CASSAPGGAGELFF

D gene: -
J gene: TRBJ1-5
V gene: TRBV3-1/TRBV3-2
clone size: -
CDR3 DNA: TGTGCCAGCAGCCCCGCAGGGGGCAATCAGCCCCAGCATTTT
CDR3 protein: CASSPAGGNQPQHF

D gene: -
J gene: TRBJ1-5
V gene: TRBV6-2/TRBV6-3
clone size: -
CDR3 DNA: TGTGCCAGCAGTTCCTATACCAGAGGAGGCAATCAGCCCCAGCATTTT
CDR3 protein: CASSSYTRGGNQPQHF

D gene: TRBD1
J gene: TRBJ1-2
V gene: TRBV6-5
clone size: -
CDR3 DNA: TGTGCCAGCAGTCGGACAGGTTCCTATGGCTACACCTTC
CDR3 protein: CASSRTGSYGYTF

D gene: TRBD2
J gene: TRBJ2-7
V gene: TRBV7-9
clone size: -
CDR3 DNA: TGTGCCAGCAGCTTAGTGGTAGCGGGATGGGCTCCCTACGAGCAGTACTTC
CDR3 protein: CASSLVVAGWAPYEQYF

D gene: -
J gene: TRBJ2-3
V gene: TRBV11-1
clone size: -
CDR3 DNA: TGTGCCAGCAGCTTAGCGGGCCGGAGCACAGATACGCAGTATTTT
CDR3 protein: CASSLAGRSTDTQYF

D gene: TRBD1
J gene: TRBJ2-7
V gene: TRBV7-2
clone size: few
CDR3 DNA: TGTGCCAGCAGCCGACAGGGTTCCCACGAGCAGTACTTC
CDR3 protein: CASSRQGSHEQYF

D gene: TRBD1
J gene: TRBJ2-1
V gene: TRBV7-2
clone size: -
CDR3 DNA: TGTGCCAGCAGCTTAGAACAGGGGGCCTACAATGAGCAGTTCTTC
CDR3 protein: CASSLEQGAYNEQFF

D gene: TRBD1
J gene: TRBJ2-5
V gene: TRBV7-3
clone size: -
CDR3 DNA: TGTGCCAGCAGCTTAAGACCAACAGGGGGCCAAGAGACCCAGTACTTC
CDR3 protein: CASSLRPTGGQETQYF

D gene: -
J gene: TRBJ1-1
V gene: TRBV28
clone size: -
CDR3 DNA: TGTGCCAGCAGCCGCTTCCAGGAAGCCACTGAAGCTTTCTTT
CDR3 protein: CASSRFQEATEAFF

D gene: -
J gene: TRBJ1-1
V gene: TRBV5-4
clone size: few
CDR3 DNA: TGTGCCAGCAGCTTGGCGCGGACTGAAGCTTTCTTT
CDR3 protein: CASSLARTEAFF

D gene: -
J gene: TRBJ1-4
V gene: TRBV6-2/TRBV6-3
clone size: -
CDR3 DNA: TGTGCCAGCAGCCCCGAGGGTCTCAAGGTGTTTTTT
CDR3 protein: CASSPEGLKVFF

D gene: -
J gene: TRBJ1-3
V gene: TRBV5-8
clone size: -
CDR3 DNA: TGTGCCAGCAGCTACTCGGGACACTCTGGAAACACCATATATTTT
CDR3 protein: CASSYSGHSGNTIYF

D gene: -
J gene: TRBJ2-3
V gene: TRBV29-1
clone size: -
CDR3 DNA: TGCAGCCTGGGGGCAGGGAACACAGATACGCAGTATTTT
CDR3 protein: CSLGAGNTDTQYF

D gene: TRBD1
J gene: TRBJ1-2
V gene: TRBV29-1
clone size: -
CDR3 DNA: TGCAGCGTCGGCGGGACAGGGGGCGCGGACTATGGCTACACCTTC
CDR3 protein: CSVGGTGGADYGYTF

D gene: -
J gene: TRBJ1-2
V gene: TRBV14
clone size: -
CDR3 DNA: TGTGCCAGCAGCCAGGCTACGGGACACCTTGCGAGCTGGACCTTC
CDR3 protein: CASSQATGHLASWTF

D gene: TRBD1
J gene: TRBJ2-7
V gene: TRBV11-2
clone size: -
CDR3 DNA: TGTGCCAGCAGCCACGGACAGGGGTACGAGCAGTACTTC
CDR3 protein: CASSHGQGYEQYF

D gene: -
J gene: TRBJ2-7
V gene: TRBV27
clone size: -
CDR3 DNA: TGTGCCAGCAGTTTTGGCAGGGCCTACGAGCAGTACTTC
CDR3 protein: CASSFGRAYEQYF

D gene: TRBD1
J gene: TRBJ2-6
V gene: TRBV28
clone size: -
CDR3 DNA: TGTGCCAGCAGACCCATGACAGGGCTAATGGTAGCTGGGGCCAACGTCCTGACTTTC
CDR3 protein: CASRPMTGLMVAGANVLTF

D gene: TRBD1
J gene: TRBJ1-1
V gene: TRBV28
clone size: -
CDR3 DNA: TGTGCCAGCAGTACAGGGGAGGTCACTGAAGCTTTCTTT
CDR3 protein: CASSTGEVTEAFF

D gene: TRBD1
J gene: TRBJ2-4
V gene: TRBV7-2
clone size: few
CDR3 DNA: TGTGCCAGCAGCCCGGGGACAGGCCCCCTGGGTTTAGCCAAAAACATTCAGTACTTC
CDR3 protein: CASSPGTGPLGLAKNIQYF

D gene: TRBD1
J gene: TRBJ1-1
V gene: TRBV11-2
clone size: -
CDR3 DNA: TGTGCCAGCAGCCCGGGACAGGGGCCTCTGAACACTGAAGCTTTCTTT
CDR3 protein: CASSPGQGPLNTEAFF

D gene: -
J gene: TRBJ1-1
V gene: TRBV5-1
clone size: -
CDR3 DNA: TGCGCCAGCAGCTTGGGGCAGCTAGGTAGTGAAGCTTTCTTT
CDR3 protein: CASSLGQLGSEAFF

D gene: -
J gene: TRBJ2-7
V gene: TRBV7-3
clone size: -
CDR3 DNA: TGTGCCAGCAGCTTAAAACATTCCTACGAGCAGTACTTC
CDR3 protein: CASSLKHSYEQYF

D gene: -
J gene: TRBJ2-1
V gene: TRBV15
clone size: -
CDR3 DNA: TGTGCCACCAGCAGAAAAGCGGGTATCACCTACAATGAGCAGTTCTTC
CDR3 protein: CATSRKAGITYNEQFF